A single sample is the source of the 24 T cell receptor beta chains below, sequenced in a study of blood T cells in healthy people across ages. A J-beta primer mix and a sample-barcoded 5' primer were used in a second PCR of roughly 6 to 12 cycles. TCRdb re-called the 5' RACE reads through MiXCR, storing one row per CDR3 protein. The sample carries around 670,000 distinct CDR3 sequences, about 30% recorded once. Sequencing was carried out using blood. The receptors come from a woman older than 75 in good health.

Concerning this clonotype: This may be a read error, as it is one base from a much larger clone. No conserved phenylalanine or tryptophan is present at the end of the CDR3, so a read error is the likely explanation. V and J are TRBV12-3 or TRBV12-4 and TRBJ2-4; D remains unclear. Deletions cut 3 bases from V and 9 bases from J, with 12 bases between. The length of the CDR3 is 13 residues. In DNA, the CDR3 is TGTGCCAGCAGTTTGATAGACACTGGCATTCAGTACTGC. It specifies CASSLIDTGIQYC.

This clonotype was counted many times. This chain connects TRBV9 to TRBJ2-5, with 13 bases lining up with TRBD2. There are 16 residues in the CDR3. Germline V lookup: CDR1 SGDLS, CDR2 YYNGEE. V gave up 3 bases and J gave up 4 bases; unmatched junction bases: 6. The CDR3 here is CASSAELAGGVETQYF. The CDR3 DNA follows: TGTGCCAGCAGCGCCGAACTAGCGGGGGGGGTAGAGACCCAGTACTTC. The variable domain in full, with the rest retrieved from reference TRBV9 and TRBJ2-5, is DSGVTQTPKHLITATGQRVTLRCSPRSGDLSVYWYQQSLDQGLQFLIQYYNGEERAKGNILERFSAQQFPDLHSELNLSSLELGDSALYFCASSAELAGGVETQYFGPGTRLLVL.

The rearrangement joins TRBV28 to TRBJ2-1; TRBD2 agrees at 9 bases. V gave up 5 bases and J gave up 4 bases; unmatched junction bases: 6. The CDR3 runs to 15 residues. Germline CDR1 and CDR2: MDHEN and SYDVKM. CDR3 sequence reads: CASSPKTSGYNEQFF. The CDR3 DNA is TGTGCCAGCAGTCCCAAGACTAGCGGATACAATGAGCAGTTCTTC.

This clonotype was seen repeatedly, ten times or more. The rearrangement joins TRBV12-3 or TRBV12-4 to TRBJ2-5, with TRBD2 matching over 7 bases. The CDR3 is made up of 13 amino acids. The junction had 5 bases not matched to a gene; V was cut back by 8 bases and J by 2 bases. CDR3 bases: TGTGCCAGCGGCGGGGGACCTCAAGAGACCCAGTACTTC. It specifies CASGGGPQETQYF.

In the case of this clonotype: A read error is possible here, since a much larger clone lies one base away. The V gene is TRBV12-3 or TRBV12-4, the J gene TRBJ1-5; no clear D. The CDR3 runs 12 residues. The CDR3 region has the DNA TGTGCCAGCAGTTTAGGGGTTCAGCCCCGGCATTTT. The encoded protein is CASSLGVQPRHF.

The table lists this clonotype with a few counts. It may be a read error: a sequence one base away is much more abundant. This chain joins TRBV7-8 and TRBJ2-5, with 10 bases aligning to TRBD2. The CDR3 runs 15 residues. Trimming cost V 2 bases and J 6 bases; bases outside gene matches: 6. CDR1 and CDR2 (germline): SGHVS, FQNEAQ. The CDR3 bases are TGTGCCAGCAGCTTAAAAGCGGGGGGGCGGAAGACCCAGTACTTC. It is translated as CASSLKAGGRKTQYF.

The chain employs TRBV9 and TRBJ1-1; 8 bases align to TRBD1. The CDR3 has 14 amino acids. CDR1 SGDLS and CDR2 YYNGEE come from the germline V gene. Trimming cost V 3 bases and J 5 bases; bases outside gene matches: 6. The CDR3 nucleotides are TGTGCCAGCAGCGCCCGACAGGGGACGACTGAAGCTTTCTTT. It translates to CASSARQGTTEAFF.

There are a few counts of this clonotype. The chain is built from TRBV7-2 and TRBJ2-7, with D hard to call. V shed 3 bases and J shed 3 bases, with 9 bases lying between them. The CDR3 totals 13 residues. Germline lookup yields CDR1 SGHTA and CDR2 FQGNSA. CDR3 region: CASSFSGVYEQYF. CDR3 DNA sequence: TGTGCCAGCAGCTTCAGTGGGGTCTACGAGCAGTACTTC.

This clonotype showed up many times. The V gene is TRBV20-1, the J gene TRBJ2-1; 10 positions agree with TRBD1. V was pared by 5 bases and J by 2 bases, with 6 bases of the junction left unmatched. The germline V gene encodes CDR1 DFQATT and CDR2 SNEGSKA (reference sequence). There are 15 residues in the CDR3. The CDR3 is CSAPRDRGTYNEQFF. The CDR3 DNA reads as TGCAGTGCTCCCCGGGACAGGGGAACCTACAATGAGCAGTTCTTC.

The sample holds many counts of this clonotype. This chain joins TRBV20-1 and TRBJ2-1, with a weak D call TRBD2 (6 bases). This CDR3 comprises 12 residues. V shed 4 bases and J shed 7 bases, with 11 bases lying between them. The germline CDR1 and CDR2 sequences are DFQATT and SNEGSKA (reference sequence). The CDR3 loop reads CSAIPEGNEQFF. The CDR3 DNA reads as TGCAGTGCTATTCCGGAGGGTAATGAGCAGTTCTTC.

A few counts support this clonotype. This chain connects TRBV3-1 to TRBJ1-2; tentatively, D is TRBD1 (6 bases). The CDR3 spans 13 residues. Trimming removed 1 base at V and 7 bases at J, with 10 bases between. CDR1 and CDR2 (germline): LGHDT, YNNKEL (reference sequence). In nucleotides, the CDR3 is TGTGCCAGCAGCCAAGGGCAGGGGAGTGGCTACACCTTC. Its translation is CASSQGQGSGYTF.

The chain couples TRBV6-2 or TRBV6-3 to TRBJ2-7; D unresolved. In germline, CDR1 is MNHEY, CDR2 SVGEGT. The CDR3 has 12 amino acids. The V end was cut by 8 bases, the J end by 2 bases, with 10 bases between. The CDR3, as DNA: TGTGCCAGCGGTTGGTTTACCTACGAGCAGTACTTC. Its protein is CASGWFTYEQYF.

In its sample, this clonotype was seen many times. The chain links TRBV20-1 to TRBJ1-5; D unresolved. The CDR3 has 14 residues. V was trimmed by 5 bases and J by 3 bases, leaving 14 bases between them. CDR1 DFQATT and CDR2 SNEGSKA come from the germline V gene (reference sequence). The CDR3 coding sequence is TGCAGTGCTGAGCGGCAGGTCCCCAATCAGCCCCAGCATTTT. Translated: CSAERQVPNQPQHF.

This clonotype was counted at least ten times. The chain uses TRBV5-1 and TRBJ2-7; 9 positions match TRBD1. The CDR3 spans 15 residues. In germline, CDR1 is SGHRS, CDR2 YFSETQ. With V trimmed by 0 bases and J by 6 bases, 7 bases remained unmatched. The CDR3 nucleotides are TGCGCCAGCAGCTTGGCCGGACAGGGGCCTGGCGAGCAGTACTTC. This translates into CASSLAGQGPGEQYF.

Details on this clonotype: Just one base apart from a much larger clone, this may be a read error. The CDR3 here is CTSSHRGQEDTQYF. The CDR3 region has the DNA TGTACCAGCAGCCACAGGGGGCAAGAAGATACGCAGTATTTT. The rearrangement joins TRBV11-2 to TRBJ2-3; 9 positions match TRBD1. Germline values: CDR1 SGHAT, CDR2 FQNNGV. The CDR3 runs to 14 residues.

There are many counts of this clonotype. The rearrangement links TRBV7-2 to TRBJ2-1; D may be TRBD2 (5 bases). The germline V gene has CDR1 SGHTA and CDR2 FQGNSA. The V gene lost 2 bases and the J gene lost 7 bases, with 15 bases spanning the gap. The CDR3 has 15 amino acids. CDR3 in amino acids: CASSLSARPGNEQFF. CDR3 DNA: TGTGCCAGCAGCTTAAGCGCCCGTCCGGGGAATGAGCAGTTCTTC.

The chain couples TRBV10-2 to TRBJ2-7; perhaps TRBD2 as D (5 bases). This CDR3 comprises 14 residues. Germline CDR1 WSHSY, CDR2 SAAADI. Deletions cut 6 bases from V and 7 bases from J, with 19 bases between. DNA of the CDR3: TGCGCCAGCAGCCCCGGAGGACTTGCGAATGAGCAGTACTTC. Protein product: CASSPGGLANEQYF.

Points on this clonotype: This may come from a read error, since a much larger clone is one base off. The chain joins TRBV7-9 to TRBJ2-1; 7 bases map to TRBD2. The J call is uncertain, as TRBJ2-7 better fits the DNA end. The germline V gene encodes CDR1 SEHNR and CDR2 FQNEAQ (reference sequence). The length of the CDR3 is 19 residues. CDR3 sequence (DNA): TGTGCCAGCAGCTTAGTACGCCCTCCGCGGGGGAGCTCCTACAATGAGCAGTACTTC. Amino acids: CASSLVRPPRGSSYNEQYF.

V and J are TRBV2 and TRBJ2-5; D is unresolved. The CDR3 consists of 12 residues. Trimming pared 3 bases from V and 2 bases from J, leaving 4 bases between. In germline, CDR1 is SNHLY, CDR2 FYNNEI. Here the CDR3 reads CASSDYQETQYF. The CDR3 DNA sequence: TGTGCCAGCAGTGACTATCAAGAGACCCAGTACTTC.

Of note for this clonotype: Given a much more abundant clone one base away, this may be a read error. The chain uses TRBV12-3 or TRBV12-4 and TRBJ2-4; 8 bases line up with TRBD1. The DNA end is a closer match to TRBJ2-7, so the J assignment may be wrong. The CDR3 spans 14 residues. This CDR3 reads CASRKAGGPYEQYF. The CDR3 nucleotides read TGTGCCAGCAGGAAGGCAGGGGGCCCCTACGAGCAGTACTTC.

The sample holds many counts of this clonotype. This chain uses TRBV7-2 with TRBJ2-3; D is undetermined. Germline V gene data show CDR1 as SGHTA and CDR2 as FQGNSA. V lost 3 bases to trimming and J lost 2 bases, with 9 bases between them. The CDR3 sequence is 14 residues long. The CDR3 region is CASSFDGNTDTQYF. In DNA, the CDR3 is TGTGCCAGCAGCTTCGATGGGAACACAGATACGCAGTATTTT.

In this sample, this clonotype turned up a few times. The chain joins TRBV2 to TRBJ2-7; perhaps D is TRBD1 or TRBD2 (5 bases each). Between the trimmed V and J ends, which lost 6 bases and 3 bases, there was a span of 12 bases. The CDR3 has 13 residues. Germline V gives CDR1 SNHLY, CDR2 FYNNEI. CDR3 in amino acids: CASRAGTCYEQYF. CDR3 nucleotide sequence: TGTGCCAGCAGAGCCGGGACCTGCTACGAGCAGTACTTC. Full variable domain (outside the CDR3, taken from reference TRBV2 and TRBJ2-7): EPEVTQTPSHQVTQMGQEVILRCVPISNHLYFYWYRQILGQKVEFLVSFYNNEISEKSEIFDDQFSVERPDGSNFTLKIRSTKLEDSAMYFCASRAGTCYEQYFGPGTRLTVT.

With regard to this clonotype: The CDR3 does not close with the conserved phenylalanine or tryptophan, likely indicating a read error. The J gene is TRBJ1-2, the V gene TRBV20-1; 7 bases align to TRBD1. With 5 bases clipped from V and 0 bases from J, the junction kept 3 bases outside the gene matches. CDR1 is DFQATT and CDR2 is SNEGSKA in the germline V gene (reference sequence). The CDR3 covers 13 residues. In DNA, the CDR3 is TGCAGTGCTCTGGACAGGACTAACTATGGCTACACCTGC. Protein sequence: CSALDRTNYGYTC.

This clonotype was observed many times. The gene calls are TRBV7-9 and TRBJ2-1; 7 bases line up with TRBD1. The CDR3 has 13 residues. V trimming: 4 bases; J trimming: 7 bases; junction bases outside the gene matches: 4. Germline values: CDR1 SEHNR, CDR2 FQNEAQ (reference sequence). This chain's CDR3 is CASSWDSANEQFF. CDR3 DNA sequence: TGTGCCAGCAGCTGGGACAGCGCGAATGAGCAGTTCTTC.